Listed here are 18 T cell receptor beta chains from one sample, sequenced in a study of blood T cell repertoires in COVID-19. Repertoires were generated with immunoSEQ multiplex PCR, while TCRdb's copy carries only in-frame clones and drops some. The table lists about 260,000 clones, about 89% of them singletons. Sequenced material: peripheral blood. The source of these receptors is a man in his forties who had recovered from COVID-19.

The V call is TRBV15, the J call TRBJ1-5; weak D call: TRBD1 (5 bases). The CDR3 is 14 residues long. Germline CDR1 and CDR2: LNHNV and YYDKDF (reference sequence). V was pared by 0 bases and J by 7 bases, with 10 bases between. The CDR3 here is CATSRDRVGQPQHF. The DNA of the CDR3 is TGTGCCACCAGCAGAGACAGGGTAGGACAGCCCCAGCATTTT.

The chain links TRBV19 to TRBJ1-5, with 10 bases lining up with TRBD1. J lost 9 bases, V lost 3 bases, and 8 bases had no gene match. The CDR3 totals 15 residues. In germline, CDR1 is LNHDA, CDR2 SQIVND (reference sequence). The DNA for the CDR3 is TGTGCCAGTAGTATGCCGGGACAGGGGCCGCGGCCCCAGCATTTT. Its translation is CASSMPGQGPRPQHF.

In this sample, this clone turned up once. The V gene is TRBV19, the J gene TRBJ1-2; D ambiguous. The V gene's germline CDR1 is LNHDA and CDR2 SQIVND (reference sequence). The CDR3 is 13 residues long. V was trimmed by 2 bases and J by 5 bases, leaving 9 bases between them. Here the CDR3 DNA reads TGTGCCAGTAGTATATTTATGTCTTATGGCTACACCTTC. Amino acids: CASSIFMSYGYTF.

This sequence joins TRBV7-2 and TRBJ2-3; TRBD2 is a possible D gene (7 bases). The length of the CDR3 is 16 residues. Trimming took off 3 bases at V and 5 bases at J, with 18 bases between the two ends. Per the germline V gene, CDR1 is SGHTA and CDR2 is FQGNSA. The CDR3: CASSFGLGGLGDTQYF. The DNA of the CDR3 is TGTGCCAGCAGCTTTGGCCTGGGGGGGCTTGGAGATACGCAGTATTTT.

The J gene is TRBJ2-5, the V gene TRBV19; 8 bases are a match to TRBD2. Germline lookup yields CDR1 LNHDA and CDR2 SQIVND (reference sequence). This CDR3 comprises 15 residues. V shed 6 bases and J 5 bases; nucleotides not matched to a gene: 11. The CDR3 spells CASSTGTSSSETQYF. In DNA, the CDR3 is TGTGCCAGTAGCACCGGGACTAGTAGTTCGGAGACCCAGTACTTC.

The V call is TRBV27, the J call TRBJ2-7, with 7 bases aligning to TRBD2. The V gene's germline CDR1 is MNHEY and CDR2 SMNVEV (reference sequence). The J segment lost 6 bases and the V segment lost 7 bases, leaving 9 bases of the junction unmatched. The CDR3 covers 13 residues. This CDR3 is CASMPGRFREQYF. The CDR3 coding sequence is TGTGCCAGCATGCCCGGGAGGTTCCGCGAGCAGTACTTC.

As to this clone: Other DNA sequences of this sample code for an identical CDR3. The chain uses TRBV5-4 and TRBJ2-5; D is perhaps TRBD2 (5 bases). This CDR3 is built from 13 residues. V dropped 2 bases and J dropped 2 bases, with 7 bases sitting between them. From germline, CDR1 is SGHNT and CDR2 YYREEE (reference sequence). CDR3 sequence reads: CASSLAVQETQYF. DNA for the CDR3: TGTGCCAGCAGCTTAGCGGTACAAGAGACCCAGTACTTC.

This clone was detected only once. This chain joins TRBV6-5 and TRBJ2-1; TRBD2 aligns across 13 bases. CDR1 MNHEY and CDR2 SVGAGI come from the germline V gene. The CDR3 consists of 15 residues. The V gene end was trimmed by 6 bases and the J gene end by 9 bases; junction bases not matched to a gene: 8. Written as DNA, the CDR3 is TGTGCCAGCAGCCGTACTAGCGGGGGGGCGGGTGAGCAGTTCTTC. Amino acids: CASSRTSGGAGEQFF.

V gene TRBV18 combines with J gene TRBJ2-3; 11 positions match TRBD2. After removal of 4 bases from V and 0 bases from J, the junction contained 9 bases not matched to a gene. The CDR3 has 18 residues. Per germline, CDR1 KGHSH and CDR2 LQKENI. CDR3 nucleotides: TGTGCCAGCTCACTAGAGCTAACTAGCGGGAGAAGCACAGATACGCAGTATTTT. This codes for CASSLELTSGRSTDTQYF. The entire variable domain, with the rest obtained from reference TRBV18 and TRBJ2-3, is as follows: NAGVMQNPRHLVRRRGQEARLRCSPMKGHSHVYWYRQLPEEGLKFMVYLQKENIIDESGMPKERFSAEFPKEGPSILRIQQVVRGDSAAYFCASSLELTSGRSTDTQYFGPGTRLTVL.

This clone has only a few counts. Other DNA variants within this sample encode the same CDR3. This chain connects TRBV27 to TRBJ2-1; 8 bases map to TRBD2. CDR1 MNHEY and CDR2 SMNVEV come from the germline V gene (reference sequence). J lost 6 bases, V lost 3 bases, and 4 bases had no gene match. This CDR3 region has 14 residues. The CDR3 DNA is TGTGCCAGCAGTTTTTCAGGACTAGCCAATGAGCAGTTCTTC. It translates to CASSFSGLANEQFF.

J is TRBJ2-3 and V is TRBV5-6; D not resolved. V was cut by 0 bases and J by 3 bases, with 5 bases left in between. The CDR3 has 13 residues. The germline CDR1 and CDR2 sequences are SGHDT and YYEEEE. The CDR3 here is CASSLERTDTQYF. CDR3 coding DNA: TGTGCCAGCAGCTTGGAACGGACAGATACGCAGTATTTT. Full variable domain (rest looked up from reference TRBV5-6 and TRBJ2-3): DAGVTQSPTHLIKTRGQQVTLRCSPKSGHDTVSWYQQALGQGPQFIFQYYEEEERQRGNFPDRFSGHQFPNYSSELNVNALLLGDSALYLCASSLERTDTQYFGPGTRLTVL.

The rearrangement links TRBV10-1 to TRBJ2-3; 8 bases map to TRBD2. J gave up 5 bases and V 4 bases, and 11 bases lay outside the gene matches. This CDR3 is 16 amino acids long. Germline loops: CDR1 WNHNN, CDR2 SYGVQD (reference sequence). The CDR3 DNA sequence: TGCGCCAGCAGTGGGGTAGCGGGGACCTGGGGAGATACGCAGTATTTT. Amino acid sequence: CASSGVAGTWGDTQYF.

The genes are TRBV15 and TRBJ2-5, with TRBD2 matching 11 bases. Germline values: CDR1 LNHNV, CDR2 YYDKDF (reference sequence). CDR3 size: 14 residues. V lost 5 bases and J lost 4; bases outside the gene matches: 3. The DNA for the CDR3 is TGTGCCACCAGCTCTACTAGCGGGAGAGAGACCCAGTACTTC. Amino acids: CATSSTSGRETQYF.

Here the CDR3 DNA reads TGTGCCAGCAGCGTAGCGACTAGCGGGCGTGCTAGCACAGATACGCAGTATTTT. As protein: CASSVATSGRASTDTQYF. This chain joins TRBV9 and TRBJ2-3; TRBD2 matches at 10 bases. The V gene end was trimmed by 0 bases and the J gene end by 0 bases; junction bases not matched to a gene: 7. This CDR3 contains 18 residues. The germline CDR1 and CDR2 sequences are SGDLS and YYNGEE.

V and J are TRBV5-1 and TRBJ2-5, with no clear D. Looked up from germline, CDR1 is SGHRS and CDR2 is YFSETQ. V shed 0 bases and J shed 1 base, with 19 bases lying between them. There are 18 residues in the CDR3. The CDR3 loop reads CASSLGARMGHGQETQYF. The CDR3 DNA sequence: TGCGCCAGCAGCTTGGGGGCCAGGATGGGCCATGGCCAAGAGACCCAGTACTTC.

The V call is TRBV7-9, the J call TRBJ2-3; D unclear. Trimming took 3 bases from V and 6 from J, leaving 7 bases between them. The CDR3 loop spans 12 amino acids. CDR1 and CDR2 from the germline V gene are SEHNR and FQNEAQ (reference sequence). CDR3 loop: CASSFLRDTQYF. For the CDR3, the DNA is TGTGCCAGCAGCTTCTTGCGGGATACGCAGTATTTT.

The CDR3 protein is CASSLAPGLGEQYF. The CDR3 bases are TGCGCCAGCAGCTTGGCCCCCGGACTCGGCGAGCAGTACTTC. The J gene is TRBJ2-7, the V gene TRBV5-1, with D perhaps matching TRBD2 (5 bases). V dropped 0 bases and J dropped 6 bases, with 13 bases sitting between them. The CDR3 runs 14 residues. Germline V lookup: CDR1 SGHRS, CDR2 YFSETQ.

The chain combines TRBV7-2 with TRBJ1-5, with 10 bases lining up with TRBD1. V was clipped by 5 bases and J by 5 bases; unmatched bases: 6. Germline V gives CDR1 SGHTA, CDR2 FQGNSA. This CDR3 spans 15 amino acids. The CDR3 DNA reads TGTGCCAGCAGCCCGGGACAGGGGAGATATCAGCCCCAGCATTTT. It codes for CASSPGQGRYQPQHF.